These T cell receptor beta chains were read from a single sample in a study of CD8 T cells in ankylosing spondylitis. TCRdb independently ran MiXCR on the 5' RACE reads; one entry per CDR3 protein. The sample includes roughly 230,000 distinct CDR3 sequences, 7% to 10% of them seen just once. Sequences were obtained from blood, either unsorted or a sorted T cell fraction (not recorded which). These TCRs come from a female donor with ankylosing spondylitis or in good health (not recorded which). Each CDR3 is given with its conserved first and last residue.

TRBJ2-5	TRBV10-3	CAIRTSGAQETQYF
TRBJ2-3	TRBV9	CASSVSALAGQDTQYF
TRBJ2-3	TRBV12-5	CASGSWTGRDTQYF
TRBJ2-1	TRBV19	CASSAQGRIYYNEQFF
TRBJ2-5	TRBV20-1	CSASGRKGAGETQYF
TRBJ2-5	TRBV6-5	CASRLGQSETQYF
TRBJ2-5	TRBV5-1	CASSLGGKQETQYF
TRBJ2-1	TRBV24-1	CATSDLLRQLGYNEQFF
TRBJ2-3	TRBV12-3/TRBV12-4	CAVGRAYTDTQYF
TRBJ2-5	TRBV4-1	CASSQAPGAGETQYF
TRBJ1-1	TRBV25-1	CASSEYFPGWDTEAFF
TRBJ2-2	TRBV18	CASSPPSRTGELFF
TRBJ2-3	TRBV24-1	CATSDSTGGTDTQYF
TRBJ1-1	TRBV5-6	CASSLVGRQAFF
TRBJ2-1	TRBV7-2	CASSRSGRIHEQFF
TRBJ2-5	TRBV5-6	CASSLGVRETQYF
TRBJ1-2	TRBV7-2	CASSLISDSYGYTF
TRBJ1-1	TRBV3-1	CASSQDQPGRAFF
TRBJ2-2	TRBV5-1	CASSTPARDGNTGELFF
TRBJ2-7	TRBV20-1	CSARGMRGEQYF
TRBJ1-1	TRBV12-5	CASGPGGMNTEAFF
TRBJ2-7	TRBV7-9	CASSLGLGQEYF
TRBJ1-1	TRBV4-3	CASRRGQNTEAFF
TRBJ2-2	TRBV4-3	CASSQDKGGDLNTGELFF
TRBJ2-1	TRBV7-2	CASSFPGTYNEQFF
TRBJ1-6	TRBV3-1	CASSQGKGTPLHF
TRBJ2-3	TRBV12-3/TRBV12-4	CASSLGAGPGADTQYF
TRBJ2-1	TRBV3-1	CASSARLAGGYNEQFF
TRBJ2-7	TRBV27	CASSLSGLAGVYEQYF
TRBJ2-2	TRBV12-3/TRBV12-4	CASSLFGGGGAGELFF
TRBJ2-1	TRBV11-2	CASSYRHSSYNEQFF
TRBJ2-5	TRBV29-1	CSVESGIKTQYF
TRBJ1-2	TRBV20-1	CSAPRGGMGLYGYTF
TRBJ1-5	TRBV12-3/TRBV12-4	CASSLSGGGQPQHF
TRBJ2-7	TRBV25-1	CASSESIGSLAEQYF
TRBJ1-4	TRBV3-1	CASSQGPEKLFF
TRBJ1-2	TRBV11-2	CASSTALQGGGYTF
TRBJ2-1	TRBV10-3	CAISENGSPNEQFF
TRBJ2-1	TRBV5-1	CASSFSGREQFF
TRBJ2-1	TRBV20-1	CSAEQLANSYNEQFF
TRBJ2-7	TRBV12-3/TRBV12-4	CASTTELAGAVEQYF
TRBJ2-1	TRBV5-1	CASSLDTGAGNEQFF
TRBJ1-4	TRBV6-1	CASIPGQGLVPEKLFF
TRBJ2-7	TRBV6-1	CASRMTSGSYEQYF
TRBJ1-2	TRBV4-3	CASSQGAGGGYGYTF
TRBJ2-7	TRBV28	CASSLVGGEQYF
TRBJ2-1	TRBV12-3/TRBV12-4	CASSRAGAENEQFF